The following is a T cell receptor (beta chain) sequence with its context. Its specificity is unknown. The sample is drawn from a study of cytomegalovirus exposure and HLA in healthy donors. Study-wide points: Association with HLA alleles at 0.05 false discovery rate was found for 16,951 TCR beta sequences in a later analysis. The authors enumerated 180 or so TCR beta chains as linked to cytomegalovirus. According to an earlier analysis, most TCR beta V segments yielded productive rearrangements about 90% or about 30% of the time.

Primers for the PCR totalled 60 Vbeta and 13 Jbeta. Using immunoSEQ multiplex PCR, the repertoire was profiled, and TCRdb retains in-frame clones only, with some absent. Of 97,000 or so clones listed, over 8% are singletons. The sequenced sample consisted of PBMCs. The origin of this receptor is a man over 45 in good health and CMV-seropositive.

The CDR3 sequence: CASSVTTSGRAKNIQYF. CDR3 nucleotide sequence: TGTGCCAGCAGCGTAACGACTAGCGGGAGAGCCAAAAACATTCAGTACTTC. The chain recombines TRBV11-2 with TRBJ2-4; 12 bases agree with TRBD2. Germline lookup yields CDR1 SGHAT and CDR2 FQNNGV. The CDR3 runs 17 residues. The V segment lost 5 bases and the J segment 0 bases; nucleotides outside the gene matches: 5.